A single sample gave rise to the 5 T cell receptor beta chains below, sequenced in a study of response to subunit inactivated influenza vaccine. One entry per CDR3 protein, called by TCRdb with MiXCR from the RT-PCR reads. The repertoire consists of 450,000 to 550,000 distinct CDR3 sequences, with about 25% occurring once and the leading ten covering approximately 2%. Sequenced here: CD4+ T cells sorted from PBMCs, sampled less than 6 days after vaccination. Receptor source: a man aged 45-60 years who received an inactivated influenza vaccine.

This clonotype has at least ten counts. This rearrangement joins TRBV20-1 to TRBJ2-7; TRBD1 matches 7 bases. CDR1 DFQATT and CDR2 SNEGSKA come from the germline V gene (reference sequence). The CDR3 is 13 residues long. The junction had 5 bases not matched to a gene; V was cut back by 3 bases and J by 3 bases. CDR3 loop: CSARGTADYEQYF. CDR3 DNA: TGCAGTGCTAGGGGGACAGCGGACTACGAGCAGTACTTC.

In this sample, this clonotype turned up a few times. This rearrangement joins TRBV18 to TRBJ2-3, with TRBD1 matching over 9 bases. CDR1 is KGHSH and CDR2 is LQKENI in the germline V gene. The ends lost 1 base at V and 6 bases at J; junction bases unmatched: 8. The CDR3 runs to 16 residues. The CDR3 nucleotides read TGTGCCAGCTCACCACGCGGGACAGGGCTCCGGGATACGCAGTATTTT. Amino acids: CASSPRGTGLRDTQYF. The variable domain in full, completed from reference TRBV18 and TRBJ2-3, reads NAGVMQNPRHLVRRRGQEARLRCSPMKGHSHVYWYRQLPEEGLKFMVYLQKENIIDESGMPKERFSAEFPKEGPSILRIQQVVRGDSAAYFCASSPRGTGLRDTQYFGPGTRLTVL.

The genes are TRBV4-2 and TRBJ2-1, with D unresolved. The CDR3 is 14 residues long. V gave up 8 bases and J gave up 7 bases, with 18 bases separating them. Germline V CDR1 and CDR2: LGHNA, YNFKEQ. The CDR3 protein is CASQEVLQPNEQFF. CDR3 nucleotide sequence: TGTGCCAGCCAAGAGGTCCTGCAACCGAATGAGCAGTTCTTC.

The chain carries TRBV24-1 and TRBJ2-1; no clear D gene. Looked up from germline, CDR1 is KGHDR and CDR2 is SFDVKD. V was cut by 1 base and J by 10 bases, with 10 bases left in between. This CDR3 has 13 amino acids. CDR3 in amino acids: CATSDLGSREQFF. DNA of the CDR3: TGTGCCACCAGTGATTTAGGCAGTCGAGAGCAGTTCTTC.

The rearrangement joins TRBV20-1 to TRBJ2-3; 10 positions match TRBD1. Germline values: CDR1 DFQATT, CDR2 SNEGSKA (reference sequence). The J segment lost 3 bases and the V segment lost 5 bases, leaving 5 bases of the junction unmatched. This CDR3 contains 14 residues. DNA for the CDR3: TGCAGTGCTCTCCGGACAGGGGGAACAGATACGCAGTATTTT. This translates into CSALRTGGTDTQYF.